The rows below give T cell receptor beta chains drawn from one sample of a study of identifying expanded T cells in peripheral blood. Sequencing used immunoSEQ multiplex PCR; TCRdb keeps in-frame clones, though not all of them. The sample comprises approximately 79,000 clones, 85% to 90% of which are singletons, and over 2.5% rests with the top ten. The sequencing sample was made of blood. The receptors shown here come from a person aged 18-70 years in good health. The CDR3 runs from the conserved cysteine through the conserved F or W. D genes are given only for firm matches. Expanded clones are given a class, and other clones once, few, many or no size at all.

DNA: TGCAGCGTTGAAAGGGCGCACAGAGAGCCGGTTAACTATGGCTACACCTTC
CDR3: CSVERAHREPVNYGYTF
J: TRBJ1-2
V: TRBV29-1
size: .
D: .

DNA: TGTGCCAGCACATGGGGGGGCGCGACAGATACGCAGTATTTT
CDR3: CASTWGGATDTQYF
J: TRBJ2-3
V: TRBV7-9
size: .
D: .

DNA: TGTGCCAGCAGCTTTCCCCCAGGGAGGGGCACTGAAGCTTTCTTT
CDR3: CASSFPPGRGTEAFF
J: TRBJ1-1
V: TRBV5-8
size: .
D: .

DNA: TGTGCCAGCAGCCACGGGGGGCGGACTGAAGCTTTCTTT
CDR3: CASSHGGRTEAFF
J: TRBJ1-1
V: TRBV7-2
size: .
D: .

DNA: TGTGCCAGCAGTTTAACAGGAGGGGAAGCTTTCTTT
CDR3: CASSLTGGEAFF
J: TRBJ1-1
V: TRBV9
size: .
D: .

DNA: TGTGCCACCACAAAGGACAGGCGAAACACAGATACGCAGTATTTT
CDR3: CATTKDRRNTDTQYF
J: TRBJ2-3
V: TRBV15
size: .
D: TRBD1

DNA: TGTGCCAGCTCACTCTTTGGGACAGAGAACACCGGGGAGCTGTTTTTT
CDR3: CASSLFGTENTGELFF
J: TRBJ2-2
V: TRBV18
size: .
D: TRBD1

DNA: TGTGCCAGCAGTGAGCAGGGTGGTGGTAATCAGCCCCAGCATTTT
CDR3: CASSEQGGGNQPQHF
J: TRBJ1-5
V: TRBV6-1
size: .
D: .

DNA: TGTGCCAGTAGTTCGGGACAGGGGATTTCACCCCTCCACTTT
CDR3: CASSSGQGISPLHF
J: TRBJ1-6
V: TRBV19
size: .
D: TRBD1

DNA: TGTGCCAGCAGCTTGTCTGCCACCGGGGAGCTGTTTTTT
CDR3: CASSLSATGELFF
J: TRBJ2-2
V: TRBV5-4
size: .
D: .

DNA: TGTGCCAGTAGTGAGTGGGGGACTAGCACAGATACGCAGTATTTT
CDR3: CASSEWGTSTDTQYF
J: TRBJ2-3
V: TRBV19
size: .
D: .

DNA: TGTGCCACCAGCAGAGGAAGGGGTCCGGGAAACACCATATATTTT
CDR3: CATSRGRGPGNTIYF
J: TRBJ1-3
V: TRBV15
size: .
D: .

DNA: TGCGCCAGCAGCTTCGCCGTGGGAGGGGGCGATGAGCAGTTCTTC
CDR3: CASSFAVGGGDEQFF
J: TRBJ2-1
V: TRBV5-1
size: .
D: .

DNA: TGTGCCAGCAGCCCGGACAGGGCGACGGTTGGCTACACCTTC
CDR3: CASSPDRATVGYTF
J: TRBJ1-2
V: TRBV6-6
size: .
D: TRBD1

DNA: TGTGCCAGCAGCTTAGAAAATCAGGGGGCCTACGAGCAGTACTTC
CDR3: CASSLENQGAYEQYF
J: TRBJ2-7
V: TRBV7-8
size: .
D: TRBD1

DNA: TGCAGTGCTCATTCCTACGAGCAGTACTTC
CDR3: CSAHSYEQYF
J: TRBJ2-7
V: TRBV20-1
size: .
D: .

DNA: TGTGCCAGCAAGTCAAGGGAGTCGAACACTGAAGCTTTCTTT
CDR3: CASKSRESNTEAFF
J: TRBJ1-1
V: TRBV13
size: .
D: .

DNA: TGTGCCAGCGCGGGGACGGTAAGCAATCAGCCCCGGCATTTT
CDR3: CASAGTVSNQPRHF
J: TRBJ1-5
V: TRBV2
size: .
D: .

DNA: TGTGCCAGCAGTTTAATCGGGTCTTTGGCCACTGAAGCTTTCTTT
CDR3: CASSLIGSLATEAFF
J: TRBJ1-1
V: TRBV28
size: .
D: .

DNA: TGTGCCAGTAGTAACTCCCGGGGGTTTGAGCAGTTCTTC
CDR3: CASSNSRGFEQFF
J: TRBJ2-1
V: TRBV19
size: .
D: .

DNA: TGTGCCATCGACCACAGGGTATGGAATGGCTACACCTTC
CDR3: CAIDHRVWNGYTF
J: TRBJ1-2
V: TRBV7-9
size: few
D: .

DNA: TGTGCCAGCATCAACCAGGACACAGCATACTATGGCTACACCTTC
CDR3: CASINQDTAYYGYTF
J: TRBJ1-2
V: TRBV5-4
size: .
D: .

DNA: TGTGCCAGCAGCCGAGTTACCATTGACAGTTTGAACACTGAAGCTTTCTTT
CDR3: CASSRVTIDSLNTEAFF
J: TRBJ1-1
V: TRBV27
size: .
D: .

DNA: TGTGCCAGCAGTGACCCGAGAGGACAGGGCAGAAACATTCAGTACTTC
CDR3: CASSDPRGQGRNIQYF
J: TRBJ2-4
V: TRBV6-4
size: .
D: TRBD1

DNA: TGTGCCAGTAGTACACGAGGGGGCGCGGGCTATGGCTACACCTTC
CDR3: CASSTRGGAGYGYTF
J: TRBJ1-2
V: TRBV19
size: .
D: TRBD1

DNA: TGTGCCAGCACTGATCCGGGACAGGGCTTGGAGACCCAGTACTTC
CDR3: CASTDPGQGLETQYF
J: TRBJ2-5
V: TRBV6-5
size: once
D: TRBD1

DNA: TGTGCCAGCAGCCCTATTAATCGAGGCGCCTTTGGGAATGAGCAGTTCTTC
CDR3: CASSPINRGAFGNEQFF
J: TRBJ2-1
V: TRBV14
size: .
D: .

DNA: TGTGCCAGCTCACCACCTCTGGGCCAGGGCATTGAAAAACTGTTTTTT
CDR3: CASSPPLGQGIEKLFF
J: TRBJ1-4
V: TRBV18
size: .
D: .

DNA: TGCGCCAGCAGCCGCACCGGGAGATCGGGCACCGGGGAGCTGTTTTTT
CDR3: CASSRTGRSGTGELFF
J: TRBJ2-2
V: TRBV4-3
size: .
D: .

DNA: TGTGCCAGCAGCGCAATGACTAGCGGGGGACTCACCGGGGAGCTGTTTTTT
CDR3: CASSAMTSGGLTGELFF
J: TRBJ2-2
V: TRBV9
size: .
D: TRBD2

DNA: TGTGCCAGCAGCTTGGCACGCACAAGATATAATTCACCCCTCCACTTT
CDR3: CASSLARTRYNSPLHF
J: TRBJ1-6
V: TRBV5-4
size: .
D: .

DNA: TGTGCCATCAGTGAGTCGGGAGGGGGGAGGAACACCGGGGAGCTGTTTTTT
CDR3: CAISESGGGRNTGELFF
J: TRBJ2-2
V: TRBV10-3
size: .
D: .

DNA: TGTGCTAGTGGCCTACGGGGAGACACAGATACGCAGTATTTT
CDR3: CASGLRGDTDTQYF
J: TRBJ2-3
V: TRBV12-5
size: .
D: .

DNA: TGTGCCAGCAGCTGGGGGGGGAACACTGAAGCTTTCTTT
CDR3: CASSWGGNTEAFF
J: TRBJ1-1
V: TRBV28
size: .
D: .

DNA: TGTGCCAGCAGTGAAAGTCGGTTCTCCTACGAGCAGTACTTC
CDR3: CASSESRFSYEQYF
J: TRBJ2-7
V: TRBV2
size: .
D: .

DNA: TGTGCCAGCAGTTTTGGGCCCGTCTACGAGCAGTACTTC
CDR3: CASSFGPVYEQYF
J: TRBJ2-7
V: TRBV27
size: .
D: .

DNA: TGTGCCAGCAGCCTAGGGTGGAATCAGCCCCAGCATTTT
CDR3: CASSLGWNQPQHF
J: TRBJ1-5
V: TRBV7-2
size: .
D: .